A single sample gave rise to the 15 T cell receptor beta chains below, sequenced in a study of post-analysis software for immune sequencing data. General observations from the study: Elevated frequency relative to controls characterized several TRBV segments in patients, TRBV5-6, TRBV5-1 and TRBV20-1 among them.

Sequencing libraries made from TCR beta cDNA carried unique molecular identifiers. From the PCR reads, TCRdb called clonotypes with MiXCR, one entry per CDR3 protein. The sample holds hundreds of thousands of distinct CDR3 sequences, 36% seen once. The antigens for these receptors are not known. The sample taken for sequencing was blood. All receptors come from a girl between 5 and 17 years old with multiple sclerosis.

The rearrangement joins TRBV14 to TRBJ2-5, with TRBD2 matching over 13 bases. CDR1 and CDR2 from the germline V gene are SGHDN and FVKESK. The CDR3 totals 14 residues. With V trimmed by 8 bases and J by 9 bases, 9 bases remained unmatched. The CDR3 DNA reads TGTGCCAGCGCCGGGGGACTAGCGGGAATGCCCCAGTACTTC. Its translation is CASAGGLAGMPQYF.

The sample holds many counts of this clonotype. The chain recombines TRBV7-2 with TRBJ1-5; D unclear. This CDR3 has 14 residues. CDR1 is SGHTA, CDR2 FQGNSA, per germline. Trimming removed 1 base at V and 1 base at J, with 5 bases between. The CDR3 protein is CASSLGMSNQPQHF. CDR3 nucleotides: TGTGCCAGCAGCTTAGGGATGAGCAATCAGCCCCAGCATTTT.

Of note for this clonotype: A single base separates this from a much larger clone, so it may be a read error. The chain has TRBV7-9 and TRBJ2-5, with D possibly being TRBD1 (5 bases). The germline V gene encodes CDR1 SEHNR and CDR2 FQNEAQ (reference sequence). This CDR3 has 14 residues. The CDR3 reads CASSYRQIQGTQYF. The CDR3 DNA is TGTGCCAGCAGCTACCGACAGATCCAAGGGACCCAGTACTTC.

This clonotype was detected ten times or more. The chain is built from TRBV6-6 and TRBJ1-2; D not certain. V was clipped by 7 bases and J by 8 bases, with 20 bases between them. Germline lookup yields CDR1 MNHNY and CDR2 SVGAGI (reference sequence). The CDR3 has 14 residues. CDR3 in amino acids: CASINGPFGEGYTF. DNA for the CDR3: TGTGCCAGCATCAACGGGCCCTTCGGAGAAGGCTACACCTTC.

The chain recombines TRBV13 with TRBJ2-1, with TRBD2 matching 10 bases. CDR1 and CDR2 from the germline V gene are PRHDT and FYEKMQ (reference sequence). V lost 5 bases and J lost 4; bases outside the gene matches: 5. The CDR3 has 15 residues. The CDR3 here is CASSAPSGSYNEQFF. CDR3 in DNA: TGTGCCAGCAGCGCCCCTAGCGGGAGTTACAATGAGCAGTTCTTC.

The V and J genes are TRBV5-1 and TRBJ2-5; the D gene is possibly TRBD1 (6 bases). This CDR3 has 15 residues. Germline V gene data show CDR1 as SGHRS and CDR2 as YFSETQ. V was trimmed by 0 bases and J by 2 bases, leaving 11 bases between them. The CDR3, as DNA: TGCGCCAGCAGCTTGGGGTTTGGACAGCAAGAGACCCAGTACTTC. Residues: CASSLGFGQQETQYF.

The count of this clonotype is one. This chain's CDR3 is CASSGPGVRKQYF. As DNA, the CDR3 is TGTGCCAGCAGCGGACCGGGGGTACGGAAGCAGTACTTC. The V call is TRBV7-2, the J call TRBJ2-7, with a tentative D call TRBD2 (6 bases). V dropped 5 bases and J dropped 8 bases, with 16 bases sitting between them. CDR3 size: 13 residues. Germline values: CDR1 SGHTA, CDR2 FQGNSA.

This chain connects TRBV28 to TRBJ1-5; 9 bases line up with TRBD1. This CDR3 comprises 16 residues. In germline, CDR1 is MDHEN, CDR2 SYDVKM. The ends lost 6 bases at V and 9 bases at J; junction bases unmatched: 15. CDR3 DNA: TGTGCCAGCAGCACCCGTGACAGGGGGATTGATCGGCCCCAGCATTTT. The encoded protein is CASSTRDRGIDRPQHF.

This clonotype appeared many times. The CDR3 nucleotides read TGTGCCAGCAGTTCGACAGGAAGCTATGGCTACACCTTC. Protein: CASSSTGSYGYTF. The V and J genes are TRBV12-3 or TRBV12-4 and TRBJ1-2; TRBD1 is a possible D gene (6 bases). Deletions cut 4 bases from V and 4 bases from J, with 10 bases between. This CDR3 is 13 amino acids long.

This clonotype was found many times. V is TRBV4-2 and J is TRBJ1-2; maybe TRBD1 (6 bases). The CDR3 totals 14 residues. The ends were cut back, 3 bases at V and 8 bases at J, with 16 bases in the middle. Germline CDR1 is LGHNA and CDR2 is YNFKEQ. The CDR3 loop is CASSQAGEHGGYTF. The CDR3 DNA follows: TGTGCCAGCAGCCAGGCAGGGGAACATGGGGGCTACACCTTC.

This clonotype appeared a few times. The chain couples TRBV19 to TRBJ1-1, with 7 positions matching TRBD1. Germline V gene sequence: CDR1 LNHDA, CDR2 SQIVND (reference sequence). The CDR3 covers 16 residues. V trimming: 6 bases; J trimming: 7 bases; junction bases outside the gene matches: 17. The CDR3 region has the DNA TGTGCCAGTAGGAAGGCTAATAATTTCCAGGGGGATGAAGCTTTCTTT. It yields the protein CASRKANNFQGDEAFF.

This clonotype was detected only once. A much larger clone is a single base away; this may be a read error. V gene TRBV5-1 combines with J gene TRBJ2-1; 9 bases align to TRBD2. The CDR3 has 14 amino acids. Germline trimming cut 5 bases from V and 6 bases from J; bases unmatched to any gene: 6. In germline, CDR1 is SGHRS, CDR2 YFSETQ. The CDR3 DNA is TGCGCCAGCAGAGGGCGGGAGGGTTTCAATGAGCAGTTCTTC. Its protein is CASRGREGFNEQFF. Supplemented by reference TRBV5-1 and TRBJ2-1, the full variable domain reads KAGVTQTPRYLIKTRGQQVTLSCSPISGHRSVSWYQQTPGQGLQFLFEYFSETQRNKGNFPGRFSGRQFSNSRSEMNVSTLELGDSALYLCASRGREGFNEQFFGPGTRLTVL.

Note on this clonotype: A much larger clone sits a single nucleotide away, making a read error possible. J is TRBJ1-4 and V is TRBV20-1, with D possibly TRBD1 on 5 matching bases. Looked up from germline, CDR1 is DFQATT and CDR2 is SNEGSKA (reference sequence). The length of the CDR3 is 14 residues. As DNA, the CDR3 is TGCAGTGCTAGAAAGGGGACCGCTAATGAAAAACGGTTTTTT. This codes for CSARKGTANEKRFF.

This clonotype was detected only a few times. Relative to the germline gene, one junction end is altered; a read error may explain this. The chain joins TRBV15 to TRBJ2-3; possibly TRBD1 for D (6 bases). The CDR3 extends over 14 amino acids. Germline-derived CDR1 and CDR2 are LNHNV and YYDKDF (reference sequence). The CDR3: CATGQGRFRDTQCF. DNA for the CDR3: TGTGCCACCGGGCAGGGGAGATTCAGAGATACGCAGTGTTTT.

The table lists this clonotype with a few counts. CDR3 in amino acids: CASSPRGGGQQYF. In nucleotides, the CDR3 is TGTGCCAGCAGCCCGAGGGGGGGAGGACAGCAGTACTTC. This chain uses TRBV14 with TRBJ2-7, with D perhaps TRBD2 (7 bases). The V and J ends lost 4 bases and 8 bases respectively, with 15 bases between them. CDR3 length equals 13 residues. CDR1 is SGHDN and CDR2 is FVKESK in the germline V gene.